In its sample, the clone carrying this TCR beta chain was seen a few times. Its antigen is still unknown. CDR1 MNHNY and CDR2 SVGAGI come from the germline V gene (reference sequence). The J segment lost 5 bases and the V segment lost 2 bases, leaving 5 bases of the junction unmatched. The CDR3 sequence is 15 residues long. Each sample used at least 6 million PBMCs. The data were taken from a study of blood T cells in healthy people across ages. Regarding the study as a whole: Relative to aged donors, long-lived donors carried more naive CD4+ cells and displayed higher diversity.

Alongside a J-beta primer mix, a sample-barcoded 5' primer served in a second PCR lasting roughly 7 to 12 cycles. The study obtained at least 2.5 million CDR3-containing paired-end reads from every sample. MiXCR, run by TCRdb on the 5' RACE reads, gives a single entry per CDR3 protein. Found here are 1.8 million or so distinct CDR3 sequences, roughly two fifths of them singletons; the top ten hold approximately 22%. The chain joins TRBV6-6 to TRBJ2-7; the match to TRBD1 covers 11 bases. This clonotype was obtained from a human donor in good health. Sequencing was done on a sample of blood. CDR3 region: CASSYVWDRGDEQYF. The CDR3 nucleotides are TGTGCCAGCAGTTACGTTTGGGACAGGGGGGACGAGCAGTACTTC.